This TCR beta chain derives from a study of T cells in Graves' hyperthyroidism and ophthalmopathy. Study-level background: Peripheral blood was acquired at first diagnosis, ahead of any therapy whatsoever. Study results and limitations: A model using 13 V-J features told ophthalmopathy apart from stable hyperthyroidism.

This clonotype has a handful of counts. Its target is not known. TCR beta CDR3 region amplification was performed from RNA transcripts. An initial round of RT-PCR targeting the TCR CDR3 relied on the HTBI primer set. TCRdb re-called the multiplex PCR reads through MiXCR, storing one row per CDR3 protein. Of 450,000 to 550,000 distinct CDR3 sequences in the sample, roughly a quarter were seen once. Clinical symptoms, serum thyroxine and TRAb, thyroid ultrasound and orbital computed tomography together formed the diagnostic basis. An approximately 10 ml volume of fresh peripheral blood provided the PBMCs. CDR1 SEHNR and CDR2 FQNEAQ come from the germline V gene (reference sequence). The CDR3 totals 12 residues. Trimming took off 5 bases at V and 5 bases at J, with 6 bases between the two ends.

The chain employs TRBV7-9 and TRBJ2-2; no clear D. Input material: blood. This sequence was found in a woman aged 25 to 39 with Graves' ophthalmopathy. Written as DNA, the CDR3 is TGTGCCAGCAGCCCGGAGACCGGGGAGCTGTTTTTT. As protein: CASSPETGELFF.